The T cell receptor beta chain described here comes from a study of OX40 agonist ivuxolimab in advanced cancers. This CDR3 is 14 amino acids long. V was shortened by 6 bases and J by 3 bases, with 12 bases between the two germline ends. Germline CDR1 reads MNHEY; CDR2 reads SVGAGI. The method was immunoSEQ multiplex PCR; TCRdb's version includes in-frame clones alone and lacks a portion of them. This table holds tens of thousands of clones, 80% to 95% found once. Sequencing used CD4+ or CD8+ T cells sorted from blood, obtained in a trial of the OX40 agonist ivuxolimab. The clonotype was recovered from an adult with an advanced solid tumor such as melanoma, head and neck, liver or kidney cancer. V and J are TRBV6-5 and TRBJ2-1, with D perhaps matching TRBD2 (5 bases). The DNA of the CDR3 is TGTGCCAGCAGCCGCCGGGGTTTCTACAATGAGCAGTTCTTC. This encodes CASSRRGFYNEQFF.